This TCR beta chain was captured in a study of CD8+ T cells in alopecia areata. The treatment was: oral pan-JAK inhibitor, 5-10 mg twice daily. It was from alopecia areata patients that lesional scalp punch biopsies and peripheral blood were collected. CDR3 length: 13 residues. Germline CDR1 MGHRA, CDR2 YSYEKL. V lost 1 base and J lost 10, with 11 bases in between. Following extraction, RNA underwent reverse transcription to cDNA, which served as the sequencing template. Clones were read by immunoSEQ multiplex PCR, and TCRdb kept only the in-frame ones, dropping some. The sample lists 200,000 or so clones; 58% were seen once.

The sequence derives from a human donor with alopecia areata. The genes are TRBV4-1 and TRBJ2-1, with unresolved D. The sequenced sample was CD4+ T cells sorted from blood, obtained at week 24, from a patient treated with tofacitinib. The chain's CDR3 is CASSQADTQEQFF. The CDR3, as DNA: TGCGCCAGCAGCCAAGCAGATACACAAGAGCAGTTCTTC.